This TCR beta chain is from a study of cytomegalovirus exposure and HLA in healthy donors. Study-wide results and caveats: In a later analysis, an Asian-associated ancestry cluster reportedly showed fewer N-insertions than the roughly 710-donor mean. In an earlier analysis, in around 590 donors, most V segments appeared productive either ~87% or ~30% of the time. A later analysis linked a missense DCLRE1C variant to TCR beta V- and J-gene trimming. An observed cluster of highly shared sequence variants was recorded as a likely sequencing artifact.

In the PCR, 60 Vbeta and 13 Jbeta primers were used. Repertoires were generated with immunoSEQ multiplex PCR, while TCRdb's copy carries only in-frame clones and drops some. The sample has approximately 120,000 clones, roughly 86% seen once. A remark on this clone: The antigen is not known.

With 6 bases clipped from V and 2 bases from J, the junction kept 3 bases outside the gene matches. The CDR3 is 15 residues long. Germline CDR1 is SEHNR and CDR2 is FQNEAQ (reference sequence). This sequence joins TRBV7-9 and TRBJ2-5, with TRBD2 identical over 13 bases. The TCR originated in a young man in good health and CMV-seronegative. Material: PBMCs. The CDR3 region has the DNA TGTGCCAGCAGACCGGGACTAGCGGGGCAAGAGACCCAGTACTTC. This sequence encodes CASRPGLAGQETQYF.